This T cell receptor beta chain stems from a study of naive and memory T cell subsets. General study results and limits: Diversity fell and Gini index rose from naive through CM, EM, EMRA. Especially in CD8 cells, naive repertoires contained a few larger clonotypes, possibly CD45RA-re-expressing memory cells. Naive and memory subsets had different power law exponents for TCR abundance. Activation and differentiation may alter RNA-based TCR counts.

V dropped 6 bases and J dropped 4 bases, with 13 bases sitting between them. CDR1 is MNHEY and CDR2 is SMNVEV in the germline V gene (reference sequence). The CDR3 sequence is 13 residues long. Two oligonucleotides, mixed equimolar, formed the beta constant-region primer covering TRBC1 and TRBC2. Four rounds of PCR amplified the ligated cDNA using nested alpha and beta constant-region primers plus SP2. TCRdb itself ran the UMI-ligation and nested PCR reads through MiXCR, one entry per CDR3 protein. The sample gives tens of thousands of distinct CDR3 sequences, about 10% of which show up once; around 0.13% is in the top ten. This clonotype has a handful of counts. What it binds is not known.

The sequence was obtained from a human donor in good health. This chain joins TRBV27 and TRBJ2-7; tentatively, D is TRBD2 (6 bases). The sequenced sample was naive CD4+ T cells from blood. The CDR3 DNA reads as TGTGCCAGCAGGCGTTATGGAGGGTACGAGCAGTACTTC. Translation gives CASRRYGGYEQYF.